The rows below give T cell receptor beta chains drawn from one sample of a study of CD4 T cells in relation to SARS-CoV-2 and coronaviruses. The antigens these receptors bind are not known. The table came from immunoSEQ multiplex PCR; TCRdb's copy has only in-frame clones and leaves some out. The repertoire holds approximately 20,000 clones, roughly 80% seen once, with more than 15% in the top ten. The sample taken for sequencing was CD4+ T cells from PBMCs, cultured in vitro. These receptors came from a human donor in good health. Both conserved end residues are part of each CDR3. Fields, in order: D gene, J gene, clone size, V gene, CDR3 DNA, CDR3 protein. The D gene is left open where the match is weak. Clone size is stated in some rows and not others, as once, few, many or a class when expanded.

D gene: -
J gene: TRBJ1-2
clone size: -
V gene: TRBV28
CDR3 DNA: TGTGCCAGCAGCTTAGACGGCACACTGGGTGGCTACACCTTC
CDR3 protein: CASSLDGTLGGYTF

D gene: -
J gene: TRBJ1-1
clone size: -
V gene: TRBV7-9
CDR3 DNA: TGTGCCAGCAGCTTAGTATTAGGGATAACTGAAGCTTTCTTT
CDR3 protein: CASSLVLGITEAFF

D gene: -
J gene: TRBJ1-2
clone size: -
V gene: TRBV4-1
CDR3 DNA: TGCGCCAGCAGCCCACCCGGGGCGGCGGAGTATGGCTACACCTTC
CDR3 protein: CASSPPGAAEYGYTF

D gene: -
J gene: TRBJ1-4
clone size: -
V gene: TRBV19
CDR3 DNA: TGTGCCAGTAGTATAACCAGGTTTGGCGAAAAACTGTTTTTT
CDR3 protein: CASSITRFGEKLFF

D gene: TRBD1
J gene: TRBJ2-7
clone size: -
V gene: TRBV6-1
CDR3 DNA: TGTGCCAGCAGTGAAGCGGGGACAGGGGCCTACGAGCAGTACTTC
CDR3 protein: CASSEAGTGAYEQYF

D gene: -
J gene: TRBJ2-6
clone size: -
V gene: TRBV18
CDR3 DNA: TGTGCCAGCTCACCAGTCCCCTCAACTGGGGCCAACGTCCTGACTTTC
CDR3 protein: CASSPVPSTGANVLTF

D gene: -
J gene: TRBJ2-4
clone size: -
V gene: TRBV5-5
CDR3 DNA: TGTGCCAGCAGTGACCCCCGAGGATCGGTCAAAAACATTCAGTACTTC
CDR3 protein: CASSDPRGSVKNIQYF

D gene: -
J gene: TRBJ2-5
clone size: -
V gene: TRBV30
CDR3 DNA: TGTGCCTGGAGCAGGGGCGCCCAGACCCAGTACTTC
CDR3 protein: CAWSRGAQTQYF

D gene: -
J gene: TRBJ1-1
clone size: -
V gene: TRBV6-6
CDR3 DNA: TGTGCCAGCAGTCACAAGAACACTGAAGCTTTCTTT
CDR3 protein: CASSHKNTEAFF

D gene: -
J gene: TRBJ1-2
clone size: -
V gene: TRBV24-1
CDR3 DNA: TGTGCCACCAGCGTCAGGGCGAACTATGGCTACACCTTC
CDR3 protein: CATSVRANYGYTF

D gene: -
J gene: TRBJ2-3
clone size: -
V gene: TRBV27
CDR3 DNA: TGTGCCGGAAAAGGCCAGGGGTTGTCGGTAGATACGCAGTATTTT
CDR3 protein: CAGKGQGLSVDTQYF

D gene: -
J gene: TRBJ2-5
clone size: -
V gene: TRBV19
CDR3 DNA: TGTGCCAGTTCAGAAAATCGTGGGGGGAGAGAGACCCAGTACTTC
CDR3 protein: CASSENRGGRETQYF

D gene: TRBD1
J gene: TRBJ1-1
clone size: -
V gene: TRBV28
CDR3 DNA: TGTGCCAGCAGAGAAAGGGGGCCCGAAGCTTTCTTT
CDR3 protein: CASRERGPEAFF

D gene: -
J gene: TRBJ2-5
clone size: few
V gene: TRBV11-2
CDR3 DNA: TGTGCCAGCAGCTTAGGGACTCAAGAGACCCAGTACTTC
CDR3 protein: CASSLGTQETQYF

D gene: -
J gene: TRBJ2-3
clone size: few
V gene: TRBV5-1
CDR3 DNA: TGCGCCAGCAGCTTGTTCTTGGCTAGAGTCCCAGATACGCAGTATTTT
CDR3 protein: CASSLFLARVPDTQYF

D gene: TRBD1
J gene: TRBJ1-5
clone size: -
V gene: TRBV6-2/TRBV6-3
CDR3 DNA: TGTGCCAGCAGTTGGGACAGTTATAGCAATCAGCCCCAGCATTTT
CDR3 protein: CASSWDSYSNQPQHF

D gene: -
J gene: TRBJ2-3
clone size: -
V gene: TRBV19
CDR3 DNA: TGTGCCAGTAGTATCGGTATGCAGCTAGAGGATACGCAGTATTTT
CDR3 protein: CASSIGMQLEDTQYF

D gene: -
J gene: TRBJ1-1
clone size: few
V gene: TRBV6-6
CDR3 DNA: TGTGCCAGCAGTTACCCGCAGGGTGTAGGTAACACTGAAGCTTTCTTT
CDR3 protein: CASSYPQGVGNTEAFF

D gene: TRBD2
J gene: TRBJ2-1
clone size: -
V gene: TRBV7-3
CDR3 DNA: TGTGCCAGCAGCTCGCTACCGGGACTAGCGGGAGTCAATGAGCAGTTCTTC
CDR3 protein: CASSSLPGLAGVNEQFF

D gene: TRBD1
J gene: TRBJ2-1
clone size: -
V gene: TRBV28
CDR3 DNA: TGTGCCAGCAGTTTATTAGGGGACAGGACGGGTTCATGGAGATCCTACAATGAGCAGTTCTTC
CDR3 protein: CASSLLGDRTGSWRSYNEQFF

D gene: -
J gene: TRBJ1-3
clone size: -
V gene: TRBV13
CDR3 DNA: TGTGCCAGCAGCTTACGGGCAGCTGGAAACACCATATATTTT
CDR3 protein: CASSLRAAGNTIYF

D gene: TRBD2
J gene: TRBJ2-1
clone size: -
V gene: TRBV5-1
CDR3 DNA: TGCGCCAGCAGCTTGGAACTAGCGGGAGGTTACAATGAGCAGTTCTTC
CDR3 protein: CASSLELAGGYNEQFF

D gene: -
J gene: TRBJ2-7
clone size: -
V gene: TRBV29-1
CDR3 DNA: TGCAGCGGACGGGACGACGGAGGACACGAGCAGTACTTC
CDR3 protein: CSGRDDGGHEQYF

D gene: -
J gene: TRBJ1-1
clone size: -
V gene: TRBV27
CDR3 DNA: TGTGCCAGCAGTTTTAGATTAAACACTGAAGCTTTCTTT
CDR3 protein: CASSFRLNTEAFF

D gene: -
J gene: TRBJ2-4
clone size: -
V gene: TRBV20-1
CDR3 DNA: TGCAGTGCTCCGAGAGAAAACATTCAGTACTTC
CDR3 protein: CSAPRENIQYF

D gene: -
J gene: TRBJ2-5
clone size: -
V gene: TRBV3-1/TRBV3-2
CDR3 DNA: TGTGCCAGCAGCAGTAGAGGGAGGGAGACCCAGTACTTC
CDR3 protein: CASSSRGRETQYF

D gene: TRBD2
J gene: TRBJ2-5
clone size: once
V gene: TRBV2
CDR3 DNA: TGTGCCAGCGAAGGGCGGGGGGTATGGGGAGAGACCCAGTACTTC
CDR3 protein: CASEGRGVWGETQYF

D gene: -
J gene: TRBJ2-1
clone size: -
V gene: TRBV3-1/TRBV3-2
CDR3 DNA: TGTGCCAGCAGCCAAGGAGTAGTTGGCCCCTACAATGAGCAGTTCTTC
CDR3 protein: CASSQGVVGPYNEQFF

D gene: -
J gene: TRBJ2-7
clone size: -
V gene: TRBV6-5
CDR3 DNA: TGTGCCAGCAGTTACTCGGACAGCTCCTACGAGCAGTACTTC
CDR3 protein: CASSYSDSSYEQYF

D gene: -
J gene: TRBJ1-5
clone size: few
V gene: TRBV6-4
CDR3 DNA: TGTGCCAGCAGCCCCGAGGATGGGAGCAATCAGCCCCAGCATTTT
CDR3 protein: CASSPEDGSNQPQHF

D gene: TRBD2
J gene: TRBJ2-3
clone size: -
V gene: TRBV6-2/TRBV6-3
CDR3 DNA: TGTGCCAGCAGTTACCCTAGCGGGAGTTATACAGATACGCAGTATTTT
CDR3 protein: CASSYPSGSYTDTQYF

D gene: TRBD1
J gene: TRBJ2-3
clone size: -
V gene: TRBV5-1
CDR3 DNA: TGCGCCACAAAAACCGGGACAGGGGGCCGGGGCACAGATACGCAGTATTTT
CDR3 protein: CATKTGTGGRGTDTQYF

D gene: TRBD2
J gene: TRBJ2-1
clone size: -
V gene: TRBV3-1/TRBV3-2
CDR3 DNA: TGTGCCAGCAGCCAAGATCAGGGGACTAGCGGATACAATGAGCAGTTCTTC
CDR3 protein: CASSQDQGTSGYNEQFF

D gene: TRBD2
J gene: TRBJ2-5
clone size: -
V gene: TRBV3-1/TRBV3-2
CDR3 DNA: TGTGCCAGCAGCCAAGATCTGGTAGCGGGAGAGACCCAGTACTTC
CDR3 protein: CASSQDLVAGETQYF

D gene: -
J gene: TRBJ2-5
clone size: -
V gene: TRBV11-3
CDR3 DNA: TGTGCCAGCAGCTTAAACCAAGAGACCCAGTACTTC
CDR3 protein: CASSLNQETQYF

D gene: -
J gene: TRBJ2-3
clone size: once
V gene: TRBV6-4
CDR3 DNA: TGTGCCAGCAGTGACAGGGCGGAAGATACGCAGTATTTT
CDR3 protein: CASSDRAEDTQYF

D gene: -
J gene: TRBJ2-3
clone size: -
V gene: TRBV20-1
CDR3 DNA: TGCAGTGCTAGTTCCAGCGGAGTCACAGATACGCAGTATTTT
CDR3 protein: CSASSSGVTDTQYF

D gene: TRBD2
J gene: TRBJ2-1
clone size: once
V gene: TRBV6-5
CDR3 DNA: TGTGCCAGCAGTTACTTTGGCGGGAGTTCGAATGAGCAGTTCTTC
CDR3 protein: CASSYFGGSSNEQFF

D gene: -
J gene: TRBJ1-5
clone size: -
V gene: TRBV27
CDR3 DNA: TGTGCCAGCAGTTTATTTACAGGGATGGGTCAGCCCCAGCATTTT
CDR3 protein: CASSLFTGMGQPQHF

D gene: -
J gene: TRBJ2-7
clone size: -
V gene: TRBV4-1
CDR3 DNA: TGCGCCAGCAGCCTTTCCCCGGACGTCGGAACCTACGAGCAGTACTTC
CDR3 protein: CASSLSPDVGTYEQYF

D gene: -
J gene: TRBJ1-5
clone size: -
V gene: TRBV27
CDR3 DNA: TGTGCCAGCAGTTTAGACCGAAGCAATCAGCCCCAGCATTTT
CDR3 protein: CASSLDRSNQPQHF

D gene: -
J gene: TRBJ2-2
clone size: -
V gene: TRBV2
CDR3 DNA: TGTGCCAGCAGTGAGAATAGCGTGATCGGGGAGCTGTTTTTT
CDR3 protein: CASSENSVIGELFF

D gene: TRBD1
J gene: TRBJ1-5
clone size: -
V gene: TRBV6-5
CDR3 DNA: TGTGCCAGCAGTTCCGGGACAGGTAATCAGCCCCAGCATTTT
CDR3 protein: CASSSGTGNQPQHF

D gene: -
J gene: TRBJ2-7
clone size: -
V gene: TRBV28
CDR3 DNA: TGTGCCAGCACGCCCGCGGGACAGCCTCACGAGCAGTACTTC
CDR3 protein: CASTPAGQPHEQYF

D gene: -
J gene: TRBJ1-1
clone size: -
V gene: TRBV19
CDR3 DNA: TGTGCCAGTAGTAGTTTCGGCGGAAAAATTAACACTGAAGCTTTCTTT
CDR3 protein: CASSSFGGKINTEAFF

D gene: TRBD2
J gene: TRBJ2-1
clone size: -
V gene: TRBV5-1
CDR3 DNA: TGCGCCAGCAGCCTGCCGGGGACTAGCGGGAACAATGAGCAGTTCTTC
CDR3 protein: CASSLPGTSGNNEQFF

D gene: -
J gene: TRBJ1-2
clone size: once
V gene: TRBV7-9
CDR3 DNA: TGTGCCAGCAGCTTAGCGGACTATAACTATGGCTACACCTTC
CDR3 protein: CASSLADYNYGYTF

D gene: TRBD1
J gene: TRBJ2-3
clone size: -
V gene: TRBV5-1
CDR3 DNA: TGCGCCAGCAGCAGAACAGGGGAAGATACGCAGTATTTT
CDR3 protein: CASSRTGEDTQYF

D gene: -
J gene: TRBJ1-6
clone size: -
V gene: TRBV3-1/TRBV3-2
CDR3 DNA: TGTGCCAGCAGGACGGGGACACCGAATTCACCCCTCCACTTT
CDR3 protein: CASRTGTPNSPLHF

D gene: TRBD2
J gene: TRBJ2-1
clone size: once
V gene: TRBV9
CDR3 DNA: TGTGCCAGCAGCGAGACTAGCGGTGCCTACAATGAGCAGTTCTTC
CDR3 protein: CASSETSGAYNEQFF

D gene: -
J gene: TRBJ1-2
clone size: -
V gene: TRBV5-1
CDR3 DNA: TGCGCCAGCAGCTTGGAGGTAGGGCGGAACTATGGCTACACCTTC
CDR3 protein: CASSLEVGRNYGYTF

D gene: -
J gene: TRBJ2-5
clone size: -
V gene: TRBV18
CDR3 DNA: TGTGCCAGCTCACCCTGGACGAGGGGCCGGCAAGAGACCCAGTACTTC
CDR3 protein: CASSPWTRGRQETQYF

D gene: TRBD2
J gene: TRBJ2-1
clone size: -
V gene: TRBV5-1
CDR3 DNA: TGCGCCAGCAGCGAGGGACTAGCGGGAGAAGAGTTCTTC
CDR3 protein: CASSEGLAGEEFF

D gene: TRBD2
J gene: TRBJ2-1
clone size: -
V gene: TRBV19
CDR3 DNA: TGTGCCAGTAGTATCGGCCTAGCGGGTAACAATGAGCAGTTCTTC
CDR3 protein: CASSIGLAGNNEQFF

D gene: -
J gene: TRBJ1-1
clone size: -
V gene: TRBV30
CDR3 DNA: TGTGCCTGGGGTGCCGACCGAACTGAAGCTTTCTTT
CDR3 protein: CAWGADRTEAFF

D gene: TRBD1
J gene: TRBJ1-5
clone size: -
V gene: TRBV28
CDR3 DNA: TGTGCCAGCAGTCCCGGGACAGGACAAAATCAGCCCCAGCATTTT
CDR3 protein: CASSPGTGQNQPQHF

D gene: -
J gene: TRBJ1-1
clone size: -
V gene: TRBV29-1
CDR3 DNA: TGCAGCGTTGCGACGACTGAAGCTTTCTTT
CDR3 protein: CSVATTEAFF